This is a list of T cell receptor beta chains from one sample in a study of vaccination effects on CD4 cells after COVID-19. Antigens for these TCRs are unknown. The method was immunoSEQ multiplex PCR; TCRdb's version includes in-frame clones alone and lacks a portion of them. The data show over 60,000 clones, about 74% seen once. The sample was CD4+ T cells from PBMCs cultured with HCoV-229E spike peptides, taken after COVID-19 vaccination. These receptors all stem from a human donor who received a COVID-19 vaccine. The CDR3 runs from the conserved cysteine through the conserved F or W. D genes are given only for firm matches. Clone size appears in some rows only: once, few, many, or a class for an expanded clone.

d_call	clone_size	v_call	j_call	cdr3_aa	cdr3_nt
.	.	TRBV7-9	TRBJ1-5	CASSSGVDQPQHF	TGTGCCAGCAGCTCAGGGGTGGATCAGCCCCAGCATTTT
.	.	TRBV28	TRBJ2-3	CASRGETLTTDTQYF	TGTGCCAGCAGGGGCGAGACACTCACCACAGATACGCAGTATTTT
.	few	TRBV7-9	TRBJ1-2	CASSLGEGLSYGYTF	TGTGCCAGCAGCTTAGGTGAGGGGTTGAGCTATGGCTACACCTTC
.	.	TRBV6-1	TRBJ1-3	CASSEGPGGNTIYF	TGTGCCAGCAGTGAAGGGCCGGGGGGAAACACCATATATTTT
.	.	TRBV7-3	TRBJ2-3	CASSQRDTDTQYF	TGTGCCAGCAGCCAACGGGACACAGATACGCAGTATTTT
.	.	TRBV5-1	TRBJ2-1	CASSLADNQVREQFF	TGCGCCAGCAGCTTGGCGGACAACCAGGTCCGTGAGCAGTTCTTC
.	.	TRBV29-1	TRBJ2-1	CSMGYNEQFF	TGCAGCATGGGTTACAATGAGCAGTTCTTC
.	.	TRBV25-1	TRBJ1-2	CASSSQTSHYGYTF	TGTGCCAGCAGTTCTCAGACCTCCCACTATGGCTACACCTTC
.	few	TRBV2	TRBJ2-1	CASSDGQNNEQFF	TGTGCCAGCAGCGACGGACAGAACAATGAGCAGTTCTTC
.	.	TRBV18	TRBJ1-3	CASSTGPGSGNTIYF	TGTGCCAGCTCAACCGGGCCGGGCTCTGGAAACACCATATATTTT
TRBD1	.	TRBV5-1	TRBJ1-1	CASIGGTGTGNTEAFF	TGCGCCAGCATCGGGGGAACCGGGACAGGGAACACTGAAGCTTTCTTT
.	.	TRBV18	TRBJ1-6	CASSPAAGSYNSPLHF	TGTGCCAGCTCCCCTGCAGCTGGCTCCTATAATTCACCCCTCCACTTT
.	.	TRBV2	TRBJ2-1	CAASRGLTSYNEQFF	TGTGCCGCGAGCCGAGGTCTCACATCCTACAATGAGCAGTTCTTC
TRBD1	.	TRBV3-1/TRBV3-2	TRBJ2-4	CASSWGQHPVAKNIQYF	TGTGCCAGCAGCTGGGGACAGCACCCTGTAGCCAAAAACATTCAGTACTTC
.	.	TRBV5-1	TRBJ2-3	CASSLSLGDTQYF	TGCGCCAGCAGCTTGTCCCTCGGAGATACGCAGTATTTT
.	.	TRBV12-3/TRBV12-4	TRBJ1-2	CASSYTENGYTF	TGTGCCAGCAGCTACACAGAGAATGGCTACACCTTC
.	.	TRBV5-1	TRBJ2-1	CASSLVGVREQFF	TGCGCCAGCAGCTTGGTTGGGGTGCGGGAGCAGTTCTTC
TRBD2	.	TRBV5-1	TRBJ2-2	CASSPAAGETGELFF	TGCGCCAGCAGCCCAGCAGCGGGGGAAACCGGGGAGCTGTTTTTT
.	.	TRBV18	TRBJ2-3	CASSPVKLGTDTQYF	TGTGCCAGCTCACCTGTCAAATTGGGCACAGATACGCAGTATTTT
.	once	TRBV14	TRBJ1-2	CASSPLQGYGYTF	TGTGCCAGCAGCCCGCTACAGGGCTATGGCTACACCTTC
TRBD1	.	TRBV24-1	TRBJ1-4	CATSEAGTGGEKLFF	TGTGCCACCAGTGAGGCAGGGACAGGTGGAGAAAAACTGTTTTTT
.	.	TRBV27	TRBJ1-2	CASSVNRVDYGYTF	TGTGCCAGCAGCGTTAACAGGGTTGACTATGGCTACACCTTC
.	few	TRBV6-1	TRBJ1-5	CASSEVPSNQPQHF	TGTGCCAGCAGTGAGGTTCCTAGCAATCAGCCCCAGCATTTT
.	.	TRBV2	TRBJ2-5	CASSEEGTETQYF	TGTGCCAGCAGTGAAGAGGGAACAGAGACCCAGTACTTC
.	once	TRBV24-1	TRBJ2-5	CATERGGQETQYF	TGTGCCACCGAAAGAGGAGGTCAAGAGACCCAGTACTTC
TRBD2	.	TRBV18	TRBJ2-1	CASSRGLAGDLEQFF	TGTGCCAGCTCACGTGGACTAGCGGGGGACTTGGAGCAGTTCTTC